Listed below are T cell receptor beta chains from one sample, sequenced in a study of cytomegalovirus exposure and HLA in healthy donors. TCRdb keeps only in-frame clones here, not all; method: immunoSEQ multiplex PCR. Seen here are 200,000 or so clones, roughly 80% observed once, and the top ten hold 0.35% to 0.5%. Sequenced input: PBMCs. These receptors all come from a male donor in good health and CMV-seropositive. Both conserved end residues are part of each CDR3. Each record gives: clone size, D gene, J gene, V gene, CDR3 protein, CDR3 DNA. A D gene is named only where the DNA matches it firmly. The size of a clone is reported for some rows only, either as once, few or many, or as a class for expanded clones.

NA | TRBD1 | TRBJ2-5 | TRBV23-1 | CASSRPRDSQETQYF | TGCGCCAGCAGTCGACCCCGGGACAGCCAAGAGACCCAGTACTTC
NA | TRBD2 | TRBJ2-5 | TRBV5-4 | CASSFSGRAETQYF | TGTGCCAGCAGCTTCTCAGGGAGGGCAGAGACCCAGTACTTC
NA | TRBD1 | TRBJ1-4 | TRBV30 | CAWSVGTGGYEKLFF | TGTGCCTGGAGTGTCGGGACAGGGGGCTATGAAAAACTGTTTTTT
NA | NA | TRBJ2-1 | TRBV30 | CAWSFGPNNEQFF | TGTGCCTGGAGTTTTGGGCCCAACAATGAGCAGTTCTTC
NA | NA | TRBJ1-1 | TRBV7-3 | CASSLTREGVNTEAFF | TGTGCCAGCAGCTTAACGAGGGAGGGGGTGAACACTGAAGCTTTCTTT
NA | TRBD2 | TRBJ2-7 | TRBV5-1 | CASSLVVGLGDYEQYF | TGCGCCAGCAGCTTGGTAGTTGGACTAGGAGATTACGAGCAGTACTTC
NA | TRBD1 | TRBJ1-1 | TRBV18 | CASLPGQGFTEAFF | TGTGCCAGCTTACCGGGACAGGGGTTCACTGAAGCTTTCTTT
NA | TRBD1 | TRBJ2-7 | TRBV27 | CASSLFAGGDEQYF | TGTGCCAGCAGTTTGTTTGCAGGGGGCGACGAGCAGTACTTC
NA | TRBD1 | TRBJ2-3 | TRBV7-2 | CAAPGGQGTSTDTQYF | TGTGCTGCCCCCGGTGGACAGGGAACTAGCACAGATACGCAGTATTTT
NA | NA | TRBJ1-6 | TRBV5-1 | CASSQGNSPLHF | TGCGCCAGCAGCCAGGGGAATTCACCCCTCCACTTT
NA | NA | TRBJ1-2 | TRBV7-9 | CASSSQRQLGLYTF | TGTGCCAGCAGCTCCCAAAGACAGCTGGGGTTATACACCTTC
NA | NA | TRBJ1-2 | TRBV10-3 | CAIAETGSINYGYTF | TGTGCCATCGCTGAGACAGGAAGCATTAACTATGGCTACACCTTC
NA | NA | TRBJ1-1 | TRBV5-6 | CASRSRGVPEAFF | TGTGCCAGCAGGTCAAGGGGTGTCCCTGAAGCTTTCTTT
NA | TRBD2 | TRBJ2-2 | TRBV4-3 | CASSPSGGHTGELFF | TGCGCCAGCAGCCCTAGCGGGGGACACACCGGGGAGCTGTTTTTT
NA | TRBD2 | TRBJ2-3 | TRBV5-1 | CASSSGFRAGGTDTQYF | TGCGCCAGCAGCTCTGGGTTCCGAGCGGGGGGCACAGATACGCAGTATTTT
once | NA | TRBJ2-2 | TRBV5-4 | CASSFNRVNTGELFF | TGTGCCAGCAGCTTTAACAGAGTGAACACCGGGGAGCTGTTTTTT
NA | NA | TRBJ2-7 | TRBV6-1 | CASSEGTDDEQYF | TGTGCCAGCAGCGAGGGGACTGATGACGAGCAGTACTTC
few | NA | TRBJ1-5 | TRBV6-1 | CASSERKGIFSQPQHF | TGTGCCAGCAGTGAAAGGAAGGGGATTTTTAGTCAGCCCCAGCATTTT
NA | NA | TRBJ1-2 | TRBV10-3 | CASTGPGYTF | TGTGCCAGCACAGGACCTGGCTACACCTTC
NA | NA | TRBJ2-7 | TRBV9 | CASSVEPGVFSYEQYF | TGTGCCAGCAGCGTAGAGCCAGGGGTTTTTTCCTACGAGCAGTACTTC
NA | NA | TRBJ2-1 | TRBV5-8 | CASSLGPVPFF | TGTGCCAGCAGCTTGGGTCCTGTTCCGTTCTTC
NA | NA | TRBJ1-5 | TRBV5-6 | CASSQINQPQHF | TGTGCCAGCAGCCAGATAAATCAGCCCCAGCATTTT
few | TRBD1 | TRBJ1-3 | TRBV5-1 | CASSPGQGYGNTIYF | TGCGCCAGCAGCCCGGGACAGGGTTATGGAAACACCATATATTTT
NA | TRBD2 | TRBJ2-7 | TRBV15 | CATSRGGGESYEQYF | TGTGCCACCAGCAGAGGGGGGGGAGAGTCCTACGAGCAGTACTTC
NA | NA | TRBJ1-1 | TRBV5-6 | CASSLLGEGIGNTEAFF | TGTGCCAGCAGCTTGTTAGGGGAAGGTATTGGGAACACTGAAGCTTTCTTT
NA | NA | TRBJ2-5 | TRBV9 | CASSVDVTQRSETQYF | TGTGCCAGCAGCGTAGACGTCACCCAGCGCTCAGAGACCCAGTACTTC
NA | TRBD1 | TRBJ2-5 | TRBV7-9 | CASSPGQGLFETQYF | TGTGCCAGCAGCCCCGGACAGGGGTTGTTTGAGACCCAGTACTTC
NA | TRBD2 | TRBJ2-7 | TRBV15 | CATSSHSLGGSMEQYF | TGTGCCACCAGCAGTCATAGTCTGGGGGGGTCGATGGAGCAGTACTTC
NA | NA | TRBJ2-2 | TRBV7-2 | CASTGLLTGELFF | TGTGCCAGCACGGGACTCCTCACCGGGGAGCTGTTTTTT
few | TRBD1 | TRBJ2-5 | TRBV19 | CASSIAGGLRETQYF | TGTGCCAGTAGTATAGCAGGGGGTTTAAGGGAGACCCAGTACTTC
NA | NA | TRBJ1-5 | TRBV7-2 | CASSLVGQSNQPQHF | TGTGCCAGCAGCTTAGTCGGACAGAGCAATCAGCCCCAGCATTTT
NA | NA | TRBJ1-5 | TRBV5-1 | CASSLAPGDQPQHF | TGCGCCAGCAGCTTAGCCCCGGGGGATCAGCCCCAGCATTTT
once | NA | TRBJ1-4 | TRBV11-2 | CASSSRAGGEKLFF | TGTGCCAGCAGCTCCAGGGCAGGAGGGGAAAAACTGTTTTTT
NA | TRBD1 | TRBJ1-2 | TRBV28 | CASSICRDRECYGYTF | TGTGCCAGCAGTATATGCAGGGACAGGGAGTGCTATGGCTACACCTTC
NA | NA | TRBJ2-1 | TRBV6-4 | CASSWSGSYNEQFF | TGTGCCAGCAGTTGGAGCGGGTCCTACAATGAGCAGTTCTTC
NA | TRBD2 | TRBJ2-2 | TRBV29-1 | CSVCEAGGALLTGELFF | TGCAGCGTTTGCGAGGCGGGAGGGGCCCTACTCACCGGGGAGCTGTTTTTT
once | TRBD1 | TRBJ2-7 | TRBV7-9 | CSSSLLTGAYEQYF | TGTTCCAGCAGCTTACTAACAGGGGCCTACGAGCAGTACTTC
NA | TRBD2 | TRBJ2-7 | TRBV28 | CASSLGLAGDSYEQYF | TGTGCCAGCAGTTTAGGATTAGCGGGAGACTCCTACGAGCAGTACTTC
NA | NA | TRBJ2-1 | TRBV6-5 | CASSYFAGSSYNEQFF | TGTGCCAGCAGTTACTTCGCGGGGAGCTCCTACAATGAGCAGTTCTTC
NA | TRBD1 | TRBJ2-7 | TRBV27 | CASSLDRGSYEQYF | TGTGCCAGCAGTCTAGACAGGGGAAGCTACGAGCAGTACTTC
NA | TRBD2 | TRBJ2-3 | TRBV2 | CASLRTSGTRTDTQYF | TGTGCCAGCTTACGGACTAGCGGGACCCGCACAGATACGCAGTATTTT
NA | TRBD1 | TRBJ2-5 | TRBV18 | CASSHDRAGETQYF | TGTGCCAGCTCACACGACAGGGCTGGTGAGACCCAGTACTTC
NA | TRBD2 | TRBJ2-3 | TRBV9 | CASSVEGGGATDTQYF | TGTGCCAGCAGCGTAGAGGGCGGGGGGGCCACAGATACGCAGTATTTT
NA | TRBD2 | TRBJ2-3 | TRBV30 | CAWSVLGLAGADTQYF | TGTGCCTGGAGTGTATTGGGGCTAGCGGGAGCAGATACGCAGTATTTT
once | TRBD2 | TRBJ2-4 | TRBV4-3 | CASPGLAGGIAKNIQYF | TGCGCCAGCCCGGGACTAGCGGGAGGAATAGCCAAAAACATTCAGTACTTC
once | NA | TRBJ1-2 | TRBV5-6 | CASSLGTPYGYTF | TGTGCCAGCAGCTTGGGGACACCCTATGGCTACACCTTC
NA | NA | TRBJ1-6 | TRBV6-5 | CASSTPERNSPLHF | TGTGCCAGCAGCACCCCTGAACGGAATTCACCCCTCCACTTT
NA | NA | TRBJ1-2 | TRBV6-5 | CASSYTDYRNGYTF | TGTGCCAGCAGTTACACGGACTATCGTAATGGCTACACCTTC
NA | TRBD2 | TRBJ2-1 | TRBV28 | CASSFLGGRAGNEQFF | TGTGCCAGCAGTTTCTTAGGAGGGAGGGCCGGGAATGAGCAGTTCTTC
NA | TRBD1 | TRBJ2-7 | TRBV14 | CASSLYRDRVANEQYF | TGTGCCAGCAGCCTTTACCGGGACAGGGTGGCCAACGAGCAGTACTTC
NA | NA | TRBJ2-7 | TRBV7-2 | CASSLGQGGSYEQYF | TGTGCCAGCAGCTTAGGACAGGGAGGATCCTACGAGCAGTACTTC
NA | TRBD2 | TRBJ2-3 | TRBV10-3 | CAISVAGEADTQYF | TGTGCCATCAGTGTAGCGGGAGAAGCAGATACGCAGTATTTT
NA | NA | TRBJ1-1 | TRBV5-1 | CASSSQGLGTEAFF | TGCGCCAGCAGCTCACAGGGTTTGGGCACTGAAGCTTTCTTT
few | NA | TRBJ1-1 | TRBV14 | CASSPRLANTEAFF | TGTGCCAGCAGCCCCAGACTGGCGAACACTGAAGCTTTCTTT
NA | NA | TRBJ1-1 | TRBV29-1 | CSARGGTEAFF | TGCAGCGCCAGGGGAGGGACTGAAGCTTTCTTT
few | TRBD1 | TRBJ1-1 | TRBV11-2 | CASSRDRGERAFF | TGTGCCAGCAGCCGGGACAGGGGAGAGAGGGCTTTCTTT
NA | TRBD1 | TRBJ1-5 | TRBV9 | CASSVGGQPNQPQHF | TGTGCCAGCAGCGTAGGGGGACAGCCAAATCAGCCCCAGCATTTT